Below, 12 T cell receptor beta chains from the same sample are listed, as sequenced in a study of T cell changes during pregnancy in multiple sclerosis. Data came from immunoSEQ multiplex PCR; TCRdb stores just in-frame clones and leaves some out. The sample yields tens of thousands of clones, more than 70% seen once. The material was CD8+ T cells from peripheral blood mononuclear cells, obtained after pregnancy. Receptors were obtained from a female donor in good health, enrolled as a control in a pregnancy study.

Details on this clone: Within the sample, other DNA sequences also encode this same CDR3. The rearrangement joins TRBV27 to TRBJ1-1; D is possibly TRBD1 (5 bases). V lost 3 bases and J 1 base, leaving 6 bases between the germline ends. The CDR3 runs to 13 residues. Germline V gives CDR1 MNHEY, CDR2 SMNVEV (reference sequence). This CDR3 is CASSLGQNTEAFF. Written as DNA, the CDR3 is TGTGCCAGCAGTTTGGGGCAGAACACTGAAGCTTTCTTT.

This chain joins TRBV7-8 and TRBJ1-2; TRBD1 matches 12 bases. This CDR3 comprises 18 residues. From germline, CDR1 is SGHVS and CDR2 FQNEAQ. J was trimmed by 8 bases and V by 3 bases; bases with no gene match: 16. The CDR3: CASSFSTRPGQGAAGYTF. The CDR3 DNA is TGTGCCAGCAGCTTTAGTACGAGGCCGGGACAGGGGGCGGCCGGCTACACCTTC. The full variable domain, its missing parts supplied by reference TRBV7-8 and TRBJ1-2, is GAGVSQSPRYKVAKRGQDVALRCDPISGHVSLFWYQQALGQGPEFLTYFQNEAQLDKSGLPSDRFFAERPEGSVSTLKIQRTQQEDSAVYLCASSFSTRPGQGAAGYTFGSGTRLTVV.

The rearrangement uses TRBV7-9 and TRBJ2-2, with TRBD1 matching over 8 bases. The V and J ends lost 4 bases and 6 bases, in that order; junction bases with no gene match: 10. The germline gives CDR1 SEHNR, CDR2 FQNEAQ (reference sequence). The CDR3 totals 16 residues. CDR3 coding DNA: TGTGCCAGCAGCTCTAAAGACAGGGGTGGACCCGGGGAGCTGTTTTTT. It translates to CASSSKDRGGPGELFF.

The chain has TRBV7-9 and TRBJ2-7; D perhaps matches TRBD1 (6 bases). In germline, CDR1 is SEHNR, CDR2 FQNEAQ (reference sequence). This CDR3 is built from 15 residues. V was shortened by 8 bases and J by 1 base, with 18 bases between the two germline ends. Written as DNA, the CDR3 is TGTGCCAGCTTGGGGGAGACAGGAGTTTCCTACGAGCAGTACTTC. Translating it yields CASLGETGVSYEQYF.

The J gene is TRBJ2-7, the V gene TRBV27, with no clear D. Germline CDR1 and CDR2: MNHEY and SMNVEV (reference sequence). V shed 3 bases and J shed 0 bases, with 9 bases lying between them. The CDR3 is 14 amino acids. The CDR3 loop is CASSLNPGSYEQYF. In nucleotides, the CDR3 is TGTGCCAGCAGTTTGAATCCAGGCTCCTACGAGCAGTACTTC.

This clone was detected only a few times. Here the CDR3 DNA reads TGTGCCAGCAGCAAAGGACAGGGTGGACATCGGCTAAACACTGAAGCTTTCTTT. Amino acids: CASSKGQGGHRLNTEAFF. This rearrangement joins TRBV21-1 to TRBJ1-1; the table's D call, TRBD1, was not checked against the DNA. TRBV21-1 is described as a pseudogene. The CDR3 runs to 18 residues.

V and J are TRBV30 and TRBJ2-3; 8 bases align to TRBD1. Germline CDR1 GTSNPN, CDR2 SVGIG (reference sequence). This CDR3 has 14 residues. After removal of 0 bases from V and 1 base from J, the junction contained 0 bases not matched to a gene. The CDR3 bases are TGTGCCTGGAGTGTGACAGGGGGCACAGATACGCAGTATTTT. It encodes CAWSVTGGTDTQYF.

V and J are TRBV6-1 and TRBJ1-2, with D possibly being TRBD1 (6 bases). Germline V gene sequence: CDR1 MNHNS, CDR2 SASEGT. The length of the CDR3 is 14 residues. The ends were cut back, 8 bases at V and 6 bases at J, with 19 bases in the middle. The CDR3 spells CASGIGGAVNGYTF. The CDR3 DNA follows: TGTGCCAGCGGTATAGGGGGGGCGGTCAATGGCTACACCTTC.

The rearrangement links TRBV5-1 to TRBJ2-5; TRBD2 aligns across 7 bases. This CDR3 contains 15 residues. After removal of 0 bases from V and 4 bases from J, the junction contained 6 bases not matched to a gene. Germline V gene lookup returns CDR1 SGHRS and CDR2 YFSETQ. The DNA of the CDR3 is TGCGCCAGCAGCTTGGCCCTCGGGGGGTCAGAGACCCAGTACTTC. Amino acid sequence: CASSLALGGSETQYF.

Notes on this clone: Its ends do not fully match the called genes, so a read error is possible. V and J are TRBV7-2 and TRBJ2-1; 9 positions agree with TRBD2. Germline assignment: CDR1 SGHTA and CDR2 FQGNSA. This CDR3 contains 15 residues. The CDR3 loop reads CAGSLHSGGFDEQFF. In DNA, the CDR3 is TGTGCCGGCAGCTTACATAGCGGGGGCTTTGATGAGCAGTTCTTC.

The CDR3, as DNA: TGTGCCAGTAGTATAGAGGCAGGTGGATTGGCCCTCCACTTT. Amino acid sequence: CASSIEAGGLALHF. V usage is TRBV19 and J usage is TRBJ1-6; D ambiguous. Germline lookup yields CDR1 LNHDA and CDR2 SQIVND (reference sequence). This CDR3 is built from 14 residues. V lost 0 bases, J lost 14 bases, and 14 bases lay in between.

This clone is categorized as medium-sized. The chain employs TRBV9 and TRBJ2-1; D is perhaps TRBD1 (5 bases). This CDR3 is built from 14 residues. Germline CDR1 is SGDLS and CDR2 is YYNGEE. The V gene lost 10 bases and the J gene lost 9 bases, with 23 bases spanning the gap. The CDR3 DNA reads as TGTGCCTCCCAGGGTTACCACCTTGGCGGTGAGCAGTTCTTC. Amino acid sequence: CASQGYHLGGEQFF.